The next 24 T cell receptor beta chains were all read from a single sample in a study of T cell responses to AZD1222 COVID-19 vaccine. Some clones are missing from TCRdb's copy, which holds only in-frame ones; the method was immunoSEQ multiplex PCR. The table has roughly 200,000 clones, approximately 94% seen once; the top ten hold over 1.5%. The sample here was peripheral blood, taken 28 days after the second dose of the MenACWY control vaccine. The receptors were gathered from an adult who received the MenACWY meningococcal vaccine as a control.

The rearrangement links TRBV9 to TRBJ2-1, with a tentative D call TRBD2 (6 bases). V was clipped by 3 bases and J by 7 bases, with 17 bases between them. Germline V gene lookup returns CDR1 SGDLS and CDR2 YYNGEE. The CDR3 runs to 15 residues. As DNA, the CDR3 is TGTGCCAGCAGCGAGGACTTGCCGGGGGTAAATGAGCAGTTCTTC. Amino acids: CASSEDLPGVNEQFF.

This sequence joins TRBV5-1 and TRBJ2-3, with a tentative D call TRBD2 (6 bases). The germline gives CDR1 SGHRS, CDR2 YFSETQ. Trimming took off 4 bases at V and 2 bases at J, with 23 bases between the two ends. The CDR3 has 18 amino acids. This chain's CDR3 is CASSRLPSLAEFTDTQYF. The CDR3 nucleotides are TGCGCCAGCAGCCGCCTCCCGTCCTTAGCGGAATTCACAGATACGCAGTATTTT. Based on the CDR3 plus reference TRBV5-1 and TRBJ2-3, the full variable domain is KAGVTQTPRYLIKTRGQQVTLSCSPISGHRSVSWYQQTPGQGLQFLFEYFSETQRNKGNFPGRFSGRQFSNSRSEMNVSTLELGDSALYLCASSRLPSLAEFTDTQYFGPGTRLTVL.

In this sample, this clone turned up once. V gene TRBV7-9 combines with J gene TRBJ1-1, with unresolved D. Germline CDR1 SEHNR, CDR2 FQNEAQ (reference sequence). CDR3 length: 13 amino acids. Trimming took 5 bases from V and 2 from J, leaving 9 bases between them. The CDR3 coding sequence is TGTGCCAGCAGCCCCGGGAGTAACACTGAAGCTTTCTTT. This codes for CASSPGSNTEAFF.

This clone appeared once. The gene calls are TRBV5-4 and TRBJ2-5, with 12 positions matching TRBD2. In germline, CDR1 is SGHNT, CDR2 YYREEE (reference sequence). The CDR3 totals 16 residues. The ends lost 4 bases at V and 3 bases at J; junction bases unmatched: 7. The CDR3 spells CASSPASGRGEETQYF. The CDR3 DNA sequence: TGTGCCAGCAGCCCAGCTAGCGGGAGGGGGGAAGAGACCCAGTACTTC.

The chain joins TRBV7-2 to TRBJ1-6; D perhaps matches TRBD1 (6 bases). The CDR3 sequence is 16 residues long. Looked up from germline, CDR1 is SGHTA and CDR2 is FQGNSA. Deletions cut 3 bases from V and 0 bases from J, with 9 bases between. CDR3 region: CASSFRDTSYNSPLHF. CDR3 bases: TGTGCCAGCAGCTTCCGGGACACCTCCTATAATTCACCCCTCCACTTT.

The chain is built from TRBV6-5 and TRBJ1-2, with TRBD1 as a possible D gene (6 bases). The CDR3 totals 15 residues. Germline V lookup: CDR1 MNHEY, CDR2 SVGAGI. V was clipped by 2 bases and J by 0 bases, with 10 bases between them. CDR3: CASSYATGSNYGYTF. The CDR3 bases are TGTGCCAGCAGTTACGCTACAGGGTCTAACTATGGCTACACCTTC.

The CDR3 region has the DNA TGTGCCAGCAGTTATAGCGGCGGACGTCAAGCTTTCTTT. Translating gives CASSYSGGRQAFF. The chain is built from TRBV6-5 and TRBJ1-1, with D uncertain. The germline gives CDR1 MNHEY, CDR2 SVGAGI. The CDR3 runs 13 residues. V lost 3 bases to trimming and J lost 9 bases, with 14 bases between them.

The chain joins TRBV19 to TRBJ2-7, with no clear D. CDR3 length: 15 residues. Germline V gives CDR1 LNHDA, CDR2 SQIVND (reference sequence). With 6 bases removed from V and 0 bases from J, the gap between germline ends came to 15 bases. This chain's CDR3 is CASSQSLVYSYEQYF. CDR3 nucleotides: TGTGCCAGTAGCCAATCACTGGTCTACTCCTACGAGCAGTACTTC. Filled out from reference TRBV19 and TRBJ2-7, the complete variable domain reads DGGITQSPKYLFRKEGQNVTLSCEQNLNHDAMYWYRQDPGQGLRLIYYSQIVNDFQKGDIAEGYSVSREKKESFPLTVTSAQKNPTAFYLCASSQSLVYSYEQYFGPGTRLTVT.

This clone has a single count. The rearrangement joins TRBV9 to TRBJ2-1; 11 nucleotides agree with TRBD2. The germline gives CDR1 SGDLS, CDR2 YYNGEE. The V and J ends lost 4 bases and 7 bases, in that order; junction bases with no gene match: 10. The CDR3 extends over 16 amino acids. The CDR3 is CASSPYPSGRPNEQFF. Here the CDR3 DNA reads TGTGCCAGCAGCCCGTACCCTAGCGGGAGGCCAAATGAGCAGTTCTTC.

CDR3 nucleotides: TGTGCCAGCAGTTTAGCGGTGGCGGTAAATGAGCAGTTCTTC. Protein sequence: CASSLAVAVNEQFF. The genes are TRBV27 and TRBJ2-1, with D unclear. With 2 bases removed from V and 7 bases from J, the gap between germline ends came to 12 bases. The CDR3 spans 14 residues. CDR1 is MNHEY and CDR2 is SMNVEV in the germline V gene (reference sequence).

Comments on this clone: The sample holds other DNA sequences that translate to the same CDR3. This chain connects TRBV20-1 to TRBJ2-7, with D tentatively TRBD1 (6 bases). V was shortened by 1 base and J by 6 bases, with 7 bases between the two germline ends. The CDR3 runs 11 residues. Germline lookup yields CDR1 DFQATT and CDR2 SNEGSKA (reference sequence). The CDR3 reads CSARVRGEQYF. The CDR3 bases are TGCAGTGCTAGAGTCAGGGGCGAGCAGTACTTC.

This chain connects TRBV12-3 or TRBV12-4 to TRBJ1-5; D remains ambiguous. V gave up 7 bases and J gave up 2 bases, with 9 bases separating them. This CDR3 contains 13 residues. CDR3 region: CASTQTGNQPQHF. DNA for the CDR3: TGTGCCAGCACCCAGACGGGCAATCAGCCCCAGCATTTT.

V usage is TRBV28 and J usage is TRBJ1-2, with D unresolved. Trimming left V 5 bases short and J 8 bases short, with 18 bases between. The length of the CDR3 is 14 residues. Germline V CDR1 and CDR2: MDHEN, SYDVKM. CDR3 sequence (DNA): TGTGCCAGCAGTCGCACCGGGATTCCTGGGGGCTACACCTTC. It translates to CASSRTGIPGGYTF.

The rearrangement links TRBV7-3 to TRBJ1-2; D gene unclear. CDR1 is SGHTA, CDR2 FQGTGA, per germline. Trimming removed 6 bases at V and 4 bases at J, with 12 bases between. This CDR3 is 13 amino acids long. CDR3 amino acids: CASSRSDAYGYTF. The CDR3 nucleotides are TGTGCCAGCAGTCGATCGGACGCCTATGGCTACACCTTC.

The chain joins TRBV27 to TRBJ2-7; D gene uncertain. CDR3 size: 13 residues. V lost 6 bases and J lost 3, with 12 bases in between. Germline V gives CDR1 MNHEY, CDR2 SMNVEV (reference sequence). CDR3 region: CASSDAADYEQYF. CDR3 nucleotides: TGTGCCAGCAGCGACGCGGCAGACTACGAGCAGTACTTC.

The rearrangement links TRBV6-6 to TRBJ1-3; TRBD1 is a possible D gene (6 bases). V lost 2 bases, J lost 4 bases, and 12 bases lay in between. The CDR3 covers 15 residues. The germline V gene has CDR1 MNHNY and CDR2 SVGAGI (reference sequence). DNA of the CDR3: TGTGCCAGCAGTTACGGAGCAGGGGCCGGAAACACCATATATTTT. Translating it yields CASSYGAGAGNTIYF.

This sequence joins TRBV9 and TRBJ2-2; D gene ambiguous. Germline CDR1 is SGDLS and CDR2 is YYNGEE. V was trimmed by 2 bases and J by 5 bases, leaving 16 bases between them. This CDR3 is 16 amino acids long. CDR3 bases: TGTGCCAGCAGCGTTTATGGTGGGTCCCCGACCGGGGAGCTGTTTTTT. Translation gives CASSVYGGSPTGELFF.

This sequence joins TRBV9 and TRBJ1-3, with 10 bases matching TRBD1. Germline values: CDR1 SGDLS, CDR2 YYNGEE. V trimming: 3 bases; J trimming: 6 bases; junction bases outside the gene matches: 3. CDR3 length equals 14 residues. This chain's CDR3 is CASSGQGAENTIYF. CDR3 DNA: TGTGCCAGCAGCGGACAGGGGGCTGAAAACACCATATATTTT.

This clone was found once. Other DNA sequences in this sample translate to the same CDR3. The chain joins TRBV5-4 to TRBJ1-5; D perhaps matches TRBD1 (6 bases). V lost 1 base, J lost 3 bases, and 8 bases lay in between. The germline V gene has CDR1 SGHNT and CDR2 YYREEE (reference sequence). CDR3 size: 14 residues. Here the CDR3 DNA reads TGTGCCAGCAGCTTGAGGGGGGACAATCAGCCCCAGCATTTT. This gives the protein CASSLRGDNQPQHF.

The rearrangement uses TRBV7-2 and TRBJ1-5; unclear D gene. The V and J ends lost 1 base and 7 bases respectively, with 8 bases between them. This CDR3 spans 13 amino acids. Germline values: CDR1 SGHTA, CDR2 FQGNSA. CDR3 amino acids: CASSLGGSQPQHF. Here the CDR3 DNA reads TGTGCCAGCAGCTTAGGAGGGTCCCAGCCCCAGCATTTT.

The chain joins TRBV6-5 to TRBJ2-7, with D tentatively TRBD1 (6 bases). V shed 4 bases and J shed 2 bases, with 15 bases lying between them. Germline V gene sequence: CDR1 MNHEY, CDR2 SVGAGI. CDR3 length equals 15 residues. This chain's CDR3 is CASSSDRSPTYEQYF. The CDR3 DNA follows: TGTGCCAGCAGTTCCGACAGGTCCCCTACCTACGAGCAGTACTTC.

This clone was observed a single time. The chain combines TRBV28 with TRBJ2-7; D might be TRBD1 or TRBD2, each matching 5 bases. Trimming shortened V by 8 bases and J by 5 bases, and 16 bases separated the two germline ends. CDR1 and CDR2 (germline): MDHEN, SYDVKM. The CDR3 has 13 residues. The chain's CDR3 is CASGLGTPHEQYF. CDR3 DNA sequence: TGTGCCAGCGGGCTGGGGACGCCCCACGAGCAGTACTTC. Full variable domain (rest looked up from reference TRBV28 and TRBJ2-7): DVKVTQSSRYLVKRTGEKVFLECVQDMDHENMFWYRQDPGLGLRLIYFSYDVKMKEKGDIPEGYSVSREKKERFSLILESASTNQTSMYLCASGLGTPHEQYFGPGTRLTVT.

This chain links TRBV27 with TRBJ1-5; D gene unclear. Germline V gives CDR1 MNHEY, CDR2 SMNVEV (reference sequence). The V end was cut by 6 bases, the J end by 4 bases, with 10 bases between. The CDR3 totals 13 residues. CDR3 region: CASRRTANQPQHF. CDR3 in DNA: TGTGCCAGCAGGAGAACAGCTAATCAGCCCCAGCATTTT.

This chain uses TRBV6-5 with TRBJ2-1; perhaps TRBD2 as D (6 bases). This CDR3 is built from 15 residues. V lost 8 bases to trimming and J lost 0 bases, with 14 bases between them. From germline, CDR1 is MNHEY and CDR2 SVGAGI. Written as DNA, the CDR3 is TGTGCCAGCCATAGCGGTTTGAGCTCCTACAATGAGCAGTTCTTC. Translation gives CASHSGLSSYNEQFF.